Listed below are T cell receptor beta chains from one sample, sequenced in a study of T-cell reconstitution after alpha-beta-depleted transplantation in children. TCRdb fed the PCR reads into MiXCR, producing one record per CDR3 protein. This repertoire shows approximately 640,000 distinct CDR3 sequences, roughly 17% found once; its top ten account for approximately 1%. The source material was PBMCs from the stem cell graft donor, sampled from the stem cell graft. The receptor set was obtained from a human donor who donated a stem cell graft to a child with acute myeloid leukemia. CDR3s include the opening cysteine and the closing phenylalanine or tryptophan. A clone size is listed for some rows: how often the clone was seen (once, few, many), or a class if it is expanded.

TRBV20-1	many	TRBJ1-4	CSARDRGRGNEKLFF
TRBV12-3/TRBV12-4	many	TRBJ2-5	CASSSHQSLQETQYF
TRBV11-3	few	TRBJ1-2	CASSGDRGLYGYTF
TRBV6-1	-	TRBJ1-5	CASSRQKGNQPQHF
TRBV5-5	many	TRBJ2-1	CASTSGQGYNEQFF
TRBV25-1	-	TRBJ2-7	CASSELLAGGETYEQYF
TRBV29-1	many	TRBJ2-7	CSVGGQEVSYEQYF
TRBV13	many	TRBJ1-2	CASSPGQGGYTF
TRBV29-1	few	TRBJ2-1	CSVEEGGVSYNEQFF
TRBV10-1	-	TRBJ2-3	CASSESSRSRSVDTQYF
TRBV29-1	many	TRBJ1-2	CSGGDTPHGYTF
TRBV7-2	many	TRBJ2-3	CASSLNWGAQDTQYF
TRBV29-1	many	TRBJ1-1	CSVGVGGSTEAFF
TRBV5-6	many	TRBJ1-2	CASARQSRYGYTF
TRBV7-9	many	TRBJ2-1	CASSELGVSSYNEQFF
TRBV12-3/TRBV12-4	many	TRBJ1-2	CASSRGYGYTF
TRBV20-1	many	TRBJ1-5	CSAAPGQLQSGPQHF
TRBV20-1	few	TRBJ1-3	CSARDPPGNTIYF
TRBV29-1	many	TRBJ2-4	CSVRDYGNIQYF
TRBV20-1	many	TRBJ1-2	CSASGGEGYGYTF
TRBV20-1	-	TRBJ2-7	CSATNRGNYEQYF
TRBV5-6	-	TRBJ2-7	CASSSGGKDEQYF
TRBV29-1	few	TRBJ2-1	CSVEEGQSSYNEQFF
TRBV11-2	few	TRBJ2-5	CASSLPDQAGTEVRETQYF
TRBV29-1	many	TRBJ1-4	CSAVGGGEKLFF
TRBV20-1	few	TRBJ2-3	CSVKTSGTDTQYF
TRBV20-1	many	TRBJ1-5	CSARTPETLYQPQHF
TRBV20-1	-	TRBJ1-4	CSARGMGIGTNEKLFF
TRBV10-3	few	TRBJ1-6	CAISGAGHRSPLHF
TRBV6-5	many	TRBJ1-1	CASSYSRGRTEAFF
TRBV20-1	many	TRBJ1-3	CSARDWQSSGNTIYF
TRBV20-1	many	TRBJ2-5	CSATDRGRAQYF
TRBV20-1	-	TRBJ1-5	CSASGEPRAQHF
TRBV12-3/TRBV12-4	many	TRBJ2-1	CASSSSGAAEQFF
TRBV11-2	few	TRBJ1-1	CASSFLTGAGTEAFF
TRBV5-1	few	TRBJ1-2	CASSLDGSGYTF
TRBV5-1	many	TRBJ1-2	CASSLVATAFYGYTF
TRBV20-1	many	TRBJ1-1	CSVIWDRNTEAFF
TRBV7-2	-	TRBJ2-5	CASSFAGRTGQETQYF
TRBV5-1	many	TRBJ2-3	CASSLVGTGDGTDTQYF
TRBV20-1	-	TRBJ2-7	CSARDRGQAEQYF
TRBV12-3/TRBV12-4	-	TRBJ1-3	CASSLDPGGIGNTIYF
TRBV9	few	TRBJ1-6	CASSVALGGGNSPLHF
TRBV5-6	many	TRBJ2-3	CASSVGQSDTQYF
TRBV13	-	TRBJ1-1	CASSYDKFNYEAFF
TRBV5-1	many	TRBJ1-5	CASSRGGSNQPQHF
TRBV20-1	many	TRBJ1-2	CSASEPGTGPGYTF
TRBV24-1	few	TRBJ1-2	CATSDTNRVRGGYTF
TRBV27	many	TRBJ1-1	CASSLYTGEAFF
TRBV20-1	few	TRBJ2-5	CSARGAGEETQYF
TRBV5-1	-	TRBJ2-1	CASSPLREAYSYNEQFF
TRBV6-5	many	TRBJ1-2	CASSYSRAPTGYGNYGYTF
TRBV29-1	many	TRBJ1-3	CSVQRGNTIYF
TRBV20-1	many	TRBJ1-3	CSARNKGNTIYF
TRBV6-5	many	TRBJ2-7	CASSYTYRVGDYEQYF
TRBV20-1	many	TRBJ1-3	CSARSATGPNTIYF
TRBV7-2	many	TRBJ2-1	CASSRLDKSSYNEQFF
TRBV3-1	-	TRBJ2-7	CASSQAPTSYEQYF
TRBV4-3	few	TRBJ2-3	CASSQVGTGLADTQYF